This paragraph covers one T cell receptor beta chain sequence. Its binding antigen is unknown. Base qualities were left out, and no much larger clone turns up one base away. V was cut back by 5 bases and J by 0 bases, leaving a gap of 12 bases between them. Spanning cysteine to phenylalanine, the CDR3 consists of 15 amino acids. Only the CDR3 DNA stays, 45 bases, in frame from base 1. CDR1 is given as MNHEY and CDR2 as SVGEGT, both from the germline V gene. These data are taken from a study of T cell responses to AZD1222 COVID-19 vaccine (dated by TCRdb to the early 2020s). General notes on the study: AZD1222 recipients whose second dose came at about 4 weeks and those whose second dose came at about 12 weeks were combined into one group, since spike-specific TCR depth and breadth did not differ between the two schedules. A total of just over 230 trial participants underwent TCR sequencing, of whom 207 had received two doses of AZD1222 and some 25 had received two doses of the MenACWY control vaccine. Trial participants were enrolled by age into 18-55, 56-69 and 70-plus year subgroups, with roughly 150, 30 and 60 TCR-sequenced participants respectively. What the research found in general, with its limitations: Conclusions about previously exposed vaccinees were limited because only a handful of AZD1222 recipients were SARS-CoV-2 seropositive at baseline. Participants were mostly white British, with more females than males. The authors suggested clonal diversity may have been underestimated. Because no samples from the day 14 peak response were available, repertoires could be characterized only after the peak T cell response. The 56-69-year group was small, and its depth increase did not reach significance, likely because of low power. Reportedly, close to half of the unique spike-specific TCRs recognized epitopes lying outside the regions that are mutated in the B.1.351 and B.1.1.7 variants. After two AZD1222 doses, both the breadth and the depth of spike-specific TCRs were significantly higher than at day 0 and than in MenACWY recipients. CD4 TCRs associated with the vaccine covered the entire spike protein, and the dominant responses were in regions 160-218 and 743-854.

The CDR3 regions of human TCRbeta chains were analyzed by immunosequencing. The study's own analysis went as follows. TCRs in the repertoires were compared against a reference library of SARS-CoV-2-specific TCRs that had been generated with the MIRA antigen-specificity platform. Breadth was defined as the fraction of unique TCRs that were SARS-CoV-2-associated. Depth was defined as the fraction of total T cells that were SARS-CoV-2-associated. Using the MIRA data, each spike-specific TCR was mapped to the spike region that the TCR reacts to and placed in a CD4 or CD8 class. Log10-transformed breadth and depth values were compared by one-way ANOVA with Sidak's multiple comparisons tests. This is the immuneACCESS table as TCRdb keeps it, with only in-frame sequences that have V and J called. A part of the clones is gone; compared with another copy, unresolved V genes explain less than half, and the rest is unexplained. From that table come the V and J calls and clone size; the DNA was used to work out D and trimming. This sample comprises some 130,000 clones, around 84% of them detected only once. Approximately 20% of the sample goes to the ten largest clones.

The time point label corresponds to: baseline before first vaccination. Vaccinee samples were obtained from the UK trials COV001 and COV002, which included a single-blind randomized controlled phase 2/3 trial of AZD1222 (ChAdOx1 nCoV-19) in healthy adults. Trial participant PBMC samples were collected at day 0 and day 28 after the second dose for TCRbeta chain sequencing. The specimen comprised peripheral blood, sampled on day 0 of AZD1222 vaccination. This chain joins TRBV6-2 or TRBV6-3 to TRBJ2-3; the D gene identity is not certain. This clonotype was sampled from an adult in good health. The CDR3 protein sequence reads: CASSHSFTSTDTQYF. The sequenced DNA: TGTGCCAGCAGTCACAGTTTTACTAGCACAGATACGCAGTATTTT.